A single sample gave rise to the 17 T cell receptor beta chains below, sequenced in a study of T cells in Graves' hyperthyroidism and ophthalmopathy. Template material for amplifying TCR beta CDR3 regions consisted of RNA transcripts. Carried out on the TCR CDR3, a first-round RT-PCR used the HTBI primer set. TCRdb re-derived calls from the multiplex PCR reads in MiXCR, one entry per CDR3 protein. Of a few hundred thousand distinct CDR3 sequences listed, under 20% are singletons. The sample comprised blood. These receptor sequences come from a woman aged 18 to 35 with Graves' hyperthyroidism.

This clonotype was recorded many times. The chain carries TRBV12-3 or TRBV12-4 and TRBJ1-6; D gene uncertain. There are 14 residues in the CDR3. The germline V and J ends were trimmed by 6 bases and 9 bases, with 15 bases remaining between them. The DNA of the CDR3 is TGTGCCAGCAGCCCGAACCGTCGGGGTTCACCCCTCCACTTT. This sequence encodes CASSPNRRGSPLHF.

The CDR3 is CATSRELQGTYNSPLHF. The DNA for the CDR3 is TGTGCCACCAGCAGGGAACTTCAGGGTACCTATAATTCACCCCTCCACTTT. The J gene is TRBJ1-6, the V gene TRBV15; a possible D gene is TRBD1 (5 bases). In germline, CDR1 is LNHNV, CDR2 YYDKDF (reference sequence). There are 17 residues in the CDR3. V lost 3 bases to trimming and J lost 2 bases, with 14 bases between them.

Ten or more counts support this clonotype. This chain links TRBV29-1 with TRBJ1-1; 8 bases match TRBD1. The CDR3 extends over 11 amino acids. The germline V gene encodes CDR1 SQVTM and CDR2 ANQGSEA. J lost 5 bases, V lost 7 bases, and 3 bases had no gene match. The CDR3 sequence is CSADRGTEAFF. In nucleotides, the CDR3 is TGCAGCGCCGACAGGGGTACTGAAGCTTTCTTT.

This clonotype has at least ten counts. This chain uses TRBV4-1 with TRBJ1-6, with 7 bases identical to TRBD1. Trimming removed 5 bases from V and 5 bases from J; junction bases left unmatched: 6. Germline CDR1 is MGHRA and CDR2 is YSYEKL. The CDR3 contains 15 residues. The CDR3 DNA follows: TGCGCCAGCAGCTACGGGACAGCCAATAATTCACCCCTCCACTTT. The encoded protein is CASSYGTANNSPLHF.

This clonotype was picked up a small number of times. J is TRBJ2-7 and V is TRBV12-3 or TRBV12-4; D is uncertain. Trimming pared 3 bases from V and 3 bases from J, leaving 12 bases between. The CDR3 spans 14 residues. CDR3 coding DNA: TGTGCCAGCAGTTTTTTAGGGTTTGGCTACGAGCAGTACTTC. It translates to CASSFLGFGYEQYF.

At least ten counts were recorded for this clonotype. V and J are TRBV28 and TRBJ1-1, with D perhaps matching TRBD1 (5 bases). The V end was cut by 4 bases, the J end by 3 bases, with 15 bases between. The CDR3 covers 15 residues. CDR1 and CDR2 (germline): MDHEN, SYDVKM. The CDR3 is CASSSPAAGDTEAFF. The CDR3 nucleotides read TGTGCCAGCAGTTCCCCCGCAGCGGGGGACACTGAAGCTTTCTTT.

V gene TRBV6-1 combines with J gene TRBJ1-1, with a tentative D call TRBD1 (5 bases). Germline V gives CDR1 MNHNS, CDR2 SASEGT. The CDR3 is 14 residues long. V gave up 7 bases and J gave up 4 bases, with 16 bases separating them. The CDR3 region has the DNA TGTGCCAGCACCAGTTTCAGGGTTGGCACTGAAGCTTTCTTT. Translation gives CASTSFRVGTEAFF.

This clonotype was seen many times. The rearrangement links TRBV12-3 or TRBV12-4 to TRBJ1-1; 7 nucleotides match TRBD1. J was trimmed by 5 bases and V by 6 bases; bases with no gene match: 12. The CDR3 totals 15 residues. The CDR3: CASSPRQGRGTEAFF. The CDR3 nucleotides read TGTGCCAGCAGCCCACGACAGGGAAGGGGAACTGAAGCTTTCTTT.

A remark on this clonotype: The germline gene is not matched at one end of the junction; a read error may be the cause. The chain recombines TRBV6-1 with TRBJ2-3, with TRBD2 as a possible D gene (6 bases). The CDR3 totals 17 residues. The germline V gene has CDR1 MNHNS and CDR2 SASEGT. CDR3 nucleotides: TGTGCCAGCAGTGAAGTGGGTTCGAGGGAGGTCACAGATTCGCAGTATTTT. The encoded protein is CASSEVGSREVTDSQYF.

This clonotype was seen ten or more times. The rearrangement uses TRBV5-1 and TRBJ1-3; D is uncertain. The V end was cut by 0 bases, the J end by 7 bases, with 20 bases between. The CDR3 sequence is 17 residues long. From germline, CDR1 is SGHRS and CDR2 YFSETQ. The CDR3 loop reads CASSLVSFVSSPNTIYF. The CDR3 DNA is TGCGCCAGCAGCTTGGTATCTTTTGTCAGCAGCCCTAACACCATATATTTT.

In its sample, this clonotype was seen many times. This chain links TRBV19 with TRBJ2-7; TRBD2 matches at 9 bases. J gave up 6 bases and V 7 bases, and 10 bases lay outside the gene matches. CDR3 length: 14 residues. Germline assignment: CDR1 LNHDA and CDR2 SQIVND (reference sequence). CDR3 sequence reads: CASNPGLAVSEQYF. The CDR3 coding sequence is TGTGCCAGTAACCCGGGACTAGCTGTCTCCGAGCAGTACTTC.

This clonotype came up many times. The V gene is TRBV9, the J gene TRBJ2-7; the D gene could be TRBD1 or TRBD2 (5 bases each). Trimming took 4 bases from V and 2 from J, leaving 19 bases between them. The V gene's germline CDR1 is SGDLS and CDR2 YYNGEE. The CDR3 is made up of 16 amino acids. The CDR3 loop is CASSPRVGTETYEQYF. The CDR3 DNA reads TGTGCCAGCAGCCCAAGGGTCGGGACGGAAACCTACGAGCAGTACTTC.

The chain carries TRBV6-2 or TRBV6-3 and TRBJ2-5, with 10 bases identical to TRBD2. The length of the CDR3 is 14 residues. Germline V gene lookup returns CDR1 MNHEY and CDR2 SVGEGT. V was pared by 7 bases and J by 3 bases, with 5 bases of the junction left unmatched. The CDR3 DNA reads as TGTGCCAGCACTAGCGGGAGTTGGGAAGAGACCCAGTACTTC. Translated: CASTSGSWEETQYF.

In its sample, this clonotype was seen many times. The V gene is TRBV10-3, the J gene TRBJ1-2, with D possibly TRBD1 on 5 matching bases. CDR1 is ENHRY and CDR2 is SYGVKD in the germline V gene. The CDR3 covers 11 residues. DNA for the CDR3: TGTGCTTCGGGGCAAAATGGTGGCTACACCTTC. It encodes CASGQNGGYTF.

This clonotype was observed a handful of times. The rearrangement links TRBV11-2 to TRBJ2-2, with 8 bases that match TRBD2. The CDR3 sequence is 16 residues long. After removal of 8 bases from V and 1 base from J, the junction contained 9 bases not matched to a gene. Germline V lookup: CDR1 SGHAT, CDR2 FQNNGV. The CDR3 spells CASSSGTRGNTGELFF. The CDR3 coding sequence is TGTGCCAGCTCATCAGGGACTAGAGGGAACACCGGGGAGCTGTTTTTT.

The chain couples TRBV11-2 to TRBJ1-1, with unresolved D. The germline CDR1 and CDR2 sequences are SGHAT and FQNNGV. The length of the CDR3 is 15 residues. V was clipped by 1 base and J by 2 bases, with 11 bases between them. The chain's CDR3 is CASSLVRGINTEAFF. The CDR3 DNA reads as TGTGCCAGCAGCTTAGTTCGGGGTATTAACACTGAAGCTTTCTTT.

This clonotype has at least ten counts. The V call is TRBV11-2, the J call TRBJ2-2, with no clear D. The CDR3 is 17 residues long. The germline CDR1 and CDR2 sequences are SGHAT and FQNNGV. V was cut by 5 bases and J by 2 bases, with 18 bases left in between. Written as DNA, the CDR3 is TGTGCCAGCAGCCCCCAAAGGACCGTGTTTAACACCGGGGAGCTGTTTTTT. This encodes CASSPQRTVFNTGELFF.